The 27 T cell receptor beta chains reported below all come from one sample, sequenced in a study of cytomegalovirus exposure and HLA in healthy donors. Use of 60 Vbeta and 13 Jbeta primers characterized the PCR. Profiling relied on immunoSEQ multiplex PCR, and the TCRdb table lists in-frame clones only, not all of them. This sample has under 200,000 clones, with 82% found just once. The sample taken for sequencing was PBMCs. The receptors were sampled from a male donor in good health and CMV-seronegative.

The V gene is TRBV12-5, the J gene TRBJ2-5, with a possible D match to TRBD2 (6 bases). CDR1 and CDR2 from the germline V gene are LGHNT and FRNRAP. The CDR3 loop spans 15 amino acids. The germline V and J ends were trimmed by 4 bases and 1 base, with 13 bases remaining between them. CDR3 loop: CASGSPRGGQETQYF. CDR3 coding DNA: TGTGCTAGTGGTTCCCCGCGGGGCGGCCAAGAGACCCAGTACTTC.

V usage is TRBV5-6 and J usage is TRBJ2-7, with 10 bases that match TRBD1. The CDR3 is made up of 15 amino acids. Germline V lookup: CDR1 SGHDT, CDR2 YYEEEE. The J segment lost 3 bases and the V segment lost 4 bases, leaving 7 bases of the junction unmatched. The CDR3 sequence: CASSGAGTGVYEQYF. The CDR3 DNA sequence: TGTGCCAGCAGCGGGGCCGGGACAGGGGTCTACGAGCAGTACTTC.

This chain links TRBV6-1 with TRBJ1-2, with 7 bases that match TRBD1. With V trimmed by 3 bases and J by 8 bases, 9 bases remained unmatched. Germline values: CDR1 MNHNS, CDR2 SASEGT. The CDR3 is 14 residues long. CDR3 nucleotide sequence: TGTGCCAGCAGTGAGCTGGGAGACAGGGTCGGCTACACCTTC. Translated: CASSELGDRVGYTF.

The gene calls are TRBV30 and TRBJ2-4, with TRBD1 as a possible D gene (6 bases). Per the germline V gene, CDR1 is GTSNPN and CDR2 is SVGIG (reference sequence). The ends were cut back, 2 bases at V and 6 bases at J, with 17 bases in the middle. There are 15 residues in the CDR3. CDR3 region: CAWSQRRGPGNIQYF. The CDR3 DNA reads TGTGCCTGGAGTCAGCGCAGGGGTCCGGGAAACATTCAGTACTTC. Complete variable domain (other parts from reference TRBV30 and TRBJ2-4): SQTIHQWPATLVQPVGSPLSLECTVEGTSNPNLYWYRQAAGRGLQLLFYSVGIGQISSEVPQNLSASRPQDRQFILSSKKLLLSDSGFYLCAWSQRRGPGNIQYFGAGTRLSVL.

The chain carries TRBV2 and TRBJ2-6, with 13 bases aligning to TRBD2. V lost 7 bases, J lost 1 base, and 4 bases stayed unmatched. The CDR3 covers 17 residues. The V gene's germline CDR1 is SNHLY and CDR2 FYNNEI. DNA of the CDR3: TGTGCCAGCACTGGGACTAGCGGGATTTCTGGGGCCAACGTCCTGACTTTC. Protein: CASTGTSGISGANVLTF.

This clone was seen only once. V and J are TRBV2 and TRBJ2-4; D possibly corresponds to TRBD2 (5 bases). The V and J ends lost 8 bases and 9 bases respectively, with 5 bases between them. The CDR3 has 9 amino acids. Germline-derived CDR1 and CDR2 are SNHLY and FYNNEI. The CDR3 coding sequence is TGTGCCAGCGGGAGCATTCAGTACTTC. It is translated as CASGSIQYF. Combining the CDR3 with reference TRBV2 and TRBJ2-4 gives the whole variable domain EPEVTQTPSHQVTQMGQEVILRCVPISNHLYFYWYRQILGQKVEFLVSFYNNEISEKSEIFDDQFSVERPDGSNFTLKIRSTKLEDSAMYFCASGSIQYFGAGTRLSVL.

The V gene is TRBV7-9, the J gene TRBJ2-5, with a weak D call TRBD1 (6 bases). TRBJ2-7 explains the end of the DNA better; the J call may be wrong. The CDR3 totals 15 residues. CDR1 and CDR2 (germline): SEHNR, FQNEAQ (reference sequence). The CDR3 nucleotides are TGTGCCAGCAGCTTCCGACAGGTTGGGGCCTACGAGCAGTACTTC. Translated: CASSFRQVGAYEQYF.

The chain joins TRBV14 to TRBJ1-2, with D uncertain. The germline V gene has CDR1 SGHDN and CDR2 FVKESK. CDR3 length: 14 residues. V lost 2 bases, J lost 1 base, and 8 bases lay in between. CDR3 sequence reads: CASSQRRHNYGYTF. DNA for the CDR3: TGTGCCAGCAGCCAAAGGCGGCATAACTATGGCTACACCTTC.

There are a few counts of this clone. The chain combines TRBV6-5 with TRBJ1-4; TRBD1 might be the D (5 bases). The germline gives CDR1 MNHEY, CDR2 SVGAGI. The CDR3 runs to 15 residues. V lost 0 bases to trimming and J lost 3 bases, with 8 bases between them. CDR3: CASSYSGVSNEKLFF. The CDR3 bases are TGTGCCAGCAGTTACTCAGGGGTATCTAATGAAAAACTGTTTTTT.

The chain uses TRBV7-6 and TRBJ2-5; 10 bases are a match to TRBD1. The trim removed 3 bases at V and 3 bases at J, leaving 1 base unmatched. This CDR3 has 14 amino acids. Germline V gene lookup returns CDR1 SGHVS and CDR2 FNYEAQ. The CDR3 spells CASSFGQGEETQYF. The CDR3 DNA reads TGTGCCAGCAGCTTTGGACAGGGGGAAGAGACCCAGTACTTC.

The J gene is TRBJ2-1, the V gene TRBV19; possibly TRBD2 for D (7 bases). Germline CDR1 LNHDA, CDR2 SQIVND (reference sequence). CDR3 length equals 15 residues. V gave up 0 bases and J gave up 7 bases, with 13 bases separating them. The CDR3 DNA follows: TGTGCCAGTAGTATAGATTCAGCGGGACAAAATGAGCAGTTCTTC. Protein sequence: CASSIDSAGQNEQFF.

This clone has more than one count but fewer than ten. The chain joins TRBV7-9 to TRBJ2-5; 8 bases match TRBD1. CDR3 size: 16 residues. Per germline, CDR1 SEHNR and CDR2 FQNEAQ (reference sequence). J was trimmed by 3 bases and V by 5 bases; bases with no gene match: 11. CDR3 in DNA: TGTGCCAGCAGCCCAGGGGGCAGGGGGATAGAAGAGACCCAGTACTTC. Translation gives CASSPGGRGIEETQYF.

The CDR3 DNA reads as TGCGCCAGCAGGGAGACTAGCGGGGGACGTTACGAGCAGTACTTC. Its translation is CASRETSGGRYEQYF. This chain joins TRBV10-2 and TRBJ2-5; 12 bases are shared with TRBD2. Gene TRBJ2-7 matches the end of the DNA better, so the J call may be wrong. CDR1 is WSHSY, CDR2 SAAADI, per germline. CDR3 length: 15 residues.

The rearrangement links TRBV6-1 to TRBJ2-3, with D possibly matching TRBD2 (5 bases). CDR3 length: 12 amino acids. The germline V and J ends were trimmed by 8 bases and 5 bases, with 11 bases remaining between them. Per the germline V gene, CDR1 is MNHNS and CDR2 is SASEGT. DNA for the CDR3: TGTGCCAGCGGACTCTATGTAGATACGCAGTATTTT. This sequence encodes CASGLYVDTQYF.

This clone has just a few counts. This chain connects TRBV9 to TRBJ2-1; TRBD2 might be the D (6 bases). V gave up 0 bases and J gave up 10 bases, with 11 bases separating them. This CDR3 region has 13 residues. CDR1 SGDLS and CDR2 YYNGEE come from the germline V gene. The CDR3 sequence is CASSVAGGVEQFF. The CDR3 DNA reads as TGTGCCAGCAGCGTAGCCGGGGGTGTAGAGCAGTTCTTC.

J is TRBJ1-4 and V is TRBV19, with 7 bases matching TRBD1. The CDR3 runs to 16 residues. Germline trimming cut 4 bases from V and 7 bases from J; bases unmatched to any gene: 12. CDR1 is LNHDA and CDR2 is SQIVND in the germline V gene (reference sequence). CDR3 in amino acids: CASSNPTGETREKLFF. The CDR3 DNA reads TGTGCCAGTAGTAACCCAACAGGGGAAACACGTGAAAAACTGTTTTTT. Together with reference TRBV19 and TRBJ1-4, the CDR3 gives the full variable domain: DGGITQSPKYLFRKEGQNVTLSCEQNLNHDAMYWYRQDPGQGLRLIYYSQIVNDFQKGDIAEGYSVSREKKESFPLTVTSAQKNPTAFYLCASSNPTGETREKLFFGSGTQLSVL.

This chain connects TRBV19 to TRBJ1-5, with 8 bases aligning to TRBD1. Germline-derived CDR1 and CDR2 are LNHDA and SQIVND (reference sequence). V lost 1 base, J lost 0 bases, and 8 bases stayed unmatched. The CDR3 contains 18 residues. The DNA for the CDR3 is TGTGCCAGTAGTATAGGAACCGGGACAGGCCTTAGCAATCAGCCCCAGCATTTT. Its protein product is CASSIGTGTGLSNQPQHF.

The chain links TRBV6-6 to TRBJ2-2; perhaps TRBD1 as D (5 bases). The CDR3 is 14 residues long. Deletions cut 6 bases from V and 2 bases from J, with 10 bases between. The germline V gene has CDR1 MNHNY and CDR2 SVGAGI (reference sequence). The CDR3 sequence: CASRIQGNTGELFF. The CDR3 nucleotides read TGTGCCAGCAGGATCCAGGGAAACACCGGGGAGCTGTTTTTT.

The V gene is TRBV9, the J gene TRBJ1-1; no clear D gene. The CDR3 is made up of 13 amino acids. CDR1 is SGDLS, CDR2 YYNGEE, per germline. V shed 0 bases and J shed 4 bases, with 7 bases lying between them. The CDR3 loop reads CASSVVSSTEAFF. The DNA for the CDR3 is TGTGCCAGCAGCGTAGTTAGCTCCACTGAAGCTTTCTTT.

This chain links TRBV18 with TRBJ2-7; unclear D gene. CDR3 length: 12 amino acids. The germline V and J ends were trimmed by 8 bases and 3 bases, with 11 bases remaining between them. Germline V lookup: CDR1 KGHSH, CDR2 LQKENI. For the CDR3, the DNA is TGTGCCAGCGCGTCCTCGAACTACGAGCAGTACTTC. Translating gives CASASSNYEQYF.

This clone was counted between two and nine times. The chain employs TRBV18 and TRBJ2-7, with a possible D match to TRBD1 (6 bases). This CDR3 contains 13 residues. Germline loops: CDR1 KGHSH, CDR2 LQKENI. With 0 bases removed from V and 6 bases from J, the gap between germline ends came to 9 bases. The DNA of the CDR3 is TGTGCCAGCTCACCACCGGAAGGGGGCGAGCAGTACTTC. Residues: CASSPPEGGEQYF.

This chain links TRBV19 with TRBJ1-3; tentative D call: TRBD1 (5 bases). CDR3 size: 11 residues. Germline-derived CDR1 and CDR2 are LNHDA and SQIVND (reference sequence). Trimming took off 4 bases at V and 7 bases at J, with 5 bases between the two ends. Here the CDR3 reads CASSTGNTIYF. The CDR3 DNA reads TGTGCCAGTAGTACAGGGAACACCATATATTTT.

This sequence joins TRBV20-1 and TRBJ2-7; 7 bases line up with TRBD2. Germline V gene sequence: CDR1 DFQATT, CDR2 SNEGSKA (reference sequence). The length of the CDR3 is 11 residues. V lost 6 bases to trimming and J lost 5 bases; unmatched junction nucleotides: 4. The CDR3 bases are TGCAGTGCCGGACTAGTAAACGAGCAGTACTTC. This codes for CSAGLVNEQYF.

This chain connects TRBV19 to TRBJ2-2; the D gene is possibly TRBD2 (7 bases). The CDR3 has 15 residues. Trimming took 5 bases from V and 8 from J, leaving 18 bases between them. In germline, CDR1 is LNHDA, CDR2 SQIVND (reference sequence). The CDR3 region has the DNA TGTGCCAGTAGTCCCCGAGGGGGGGCCGCGGGGGAGCTGTTTTTT. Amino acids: CASSPRGGAAGELFF.

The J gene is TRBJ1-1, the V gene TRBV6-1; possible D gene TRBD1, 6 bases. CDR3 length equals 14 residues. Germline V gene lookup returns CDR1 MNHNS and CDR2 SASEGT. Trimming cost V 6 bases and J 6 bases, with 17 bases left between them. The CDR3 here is CASREQGRLSEAFF. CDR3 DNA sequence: TGTGCCAGCAGGGAACAGGGCCGTTTATCTGAAGCTTTCTTT.

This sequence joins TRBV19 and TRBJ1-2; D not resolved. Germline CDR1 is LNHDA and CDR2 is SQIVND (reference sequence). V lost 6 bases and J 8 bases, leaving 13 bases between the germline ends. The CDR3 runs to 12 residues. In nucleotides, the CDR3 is TGTGCCAGTAGACTAAAACTTGGGGGCTACACCTTC. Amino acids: CASRLKLGGYTF. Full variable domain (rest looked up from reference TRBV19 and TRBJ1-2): DGGITQSPKYLFRKEGQNVTLSCEQNLNHDAMYWYRQDPGQGLRLIYYSQIVNDFQKGDIAEGYSVSREKKESFPLTVTSAQKNPTAFYLCASRLKLGGYTFGSGTRLTVV.

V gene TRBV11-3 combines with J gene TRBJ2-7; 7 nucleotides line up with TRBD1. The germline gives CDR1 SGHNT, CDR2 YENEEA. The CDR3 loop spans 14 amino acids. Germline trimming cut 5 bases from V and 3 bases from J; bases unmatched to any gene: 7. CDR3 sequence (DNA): TGTGCCAGCAGCCGAAAGGGACAGTACTACGAGCAGTACTTC. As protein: CASSRKGQYYEQYF. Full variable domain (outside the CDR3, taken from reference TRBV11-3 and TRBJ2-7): EAGVVQSPRYKIIEKKQPVAFWCNPISGHNTLYWYLQNLGQGPELLIRYENEEAVDDSQLPKDRFSAERLKGVDSTLKIQPAELGDSAVYLCASSRKGQYYEQYFGPGTRLTVT.